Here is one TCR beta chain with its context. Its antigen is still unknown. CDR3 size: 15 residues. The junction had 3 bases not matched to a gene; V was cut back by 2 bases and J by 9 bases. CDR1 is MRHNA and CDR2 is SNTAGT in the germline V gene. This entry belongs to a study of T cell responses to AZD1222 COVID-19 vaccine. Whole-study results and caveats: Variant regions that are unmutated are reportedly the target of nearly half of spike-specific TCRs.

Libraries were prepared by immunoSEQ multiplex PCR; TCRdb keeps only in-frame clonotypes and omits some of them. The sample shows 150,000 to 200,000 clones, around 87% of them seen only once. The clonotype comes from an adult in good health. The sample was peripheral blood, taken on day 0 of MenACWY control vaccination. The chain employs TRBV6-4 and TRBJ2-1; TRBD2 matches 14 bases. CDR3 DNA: TGTGCCAGCAGTGACGGGACTAGCGGGAGTACTGAGCAGTTCTTC. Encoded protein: CASSDGTSGSTEQFF.